This TCR beta chain was documented in a study of control samples from healthy donors and cancer patients. The V gene end was trimmed by 2 bases and the J gene end by 0 bases; junction bases not matched to a gene: 4. The CDR3 sequence is 17 residues long. From germline, CDR1 is ENHRY and CDR2 SYGVKD. Method: immunoSEQ multiplex PCR; TCRdb's copy keeps in-frame clones and lacks some. The profile shows 45,000 to 60,000 clones, around 94% of them singletons. The gene calls are TRBV10-3 and TRBJ2-6; 7 bases line up with TRBD1. This clonotype originated in a man aged 25 to 45 in good health. The sample taken for sequencing was blood. The CDR3 sequence is CAISEGRQGSGANVLTF. The CDR3 DNA reads TGTGCCATCAGTGAGGGAAGACAGGGCTCTGGGGCCAACGTCCTGACTTTC.